Listed below are T cell receptor beta chains from one sample, sequenced in a study of cytomegalovirus exposure and HLA in healthy donors. Clones were read by immunoSEQ multiplex PCR, and TCRdb kept only the in-frame ones, dropping some. The sample carries under 200,000 clones, about 71% recorded once. The sample comprised PBMCs. These receptors were obtained from a woman between 40 and 50 years old in good health and CMV-seropositive. The CDR3 runs from the conserved cysteine through the conserved F or W. The D gene is left open where the match is weak. The size entry is marked missing in some rows and otherwise reads once, few, many or a size class.

TRBV19	once	-	TRBJ1-1	TGTGCCAGTAGTAGGGGGGGCGCGGGCACTGAAGCTTTCTTT	CASSRGGAGTEAFF
TRBV5-5	-	-	TRBJ1-2	TGTGCCAGCAGCACAGCGGACGGATTTAACTATGGCTACACCTTC	CASSTADGFNYGYTF
TRBV7-2	-	TRBD2	TRBJ2-7	TGTGCCAGCAGCTTAGGGGAGGGTTCAACCCGCGAGCAGTACTTC	CASSLGEGSTREQYF
TRBV18	-	-	TRBJ1-1	TGTGCCAGCTCACTACAAGGGGCTATGGAGACTGAAGCTTTCTTT	CASSLQGAMETEAFF
TRBV11-3	-	TRBD1	TRBJ2-5	TGTGCCAGCAGTTCCCGGGACAGAGAGCTTTTGGGGGAGACCCAGTACTTC	CASSSRDRELLGETQYF
TRBV2	-	-	TRBJ2-7	TGTGCCAGCACGACTATATACGAGCAGTACTTC	CASTTIYEQYF
TRBV9	-	TRBD1	TRBJ1-2	TGTGCCAGCAGCGTAGAAGGAGGGACAGGGTCCGGGTATGGCTACACCTTC	CASSVEGGTGSGYGYTF
TRBV7-3	-	TRBD1	TRBJ1-5	TGTGCCAGCAGCGGGACAGTGGGTCAGCCCCAGCATTTT	CASSGTVGQPQHF
TRBV19	-	-	TRBJ2-5	TGTGCCAGTAGTCTACAGGGCTCGGAGACCCAGTACTTC	CASSLQGSETQYF
TRBV7-9	-	TRBD2	TRBJ2-1	TGTGCCAGCAGATTAGCGGGAGTGATAAATGAGCAGTTCTTC	CASRLAGVINEQFF
TRBV19	-	TRBD1	TRBJ1-5	TGTGCCAGTACATTAGACAGGGGGCGGTATCAGCCCCAGCATTTT	CASTLDRGRYQPQHF
TRBV7-2	-	TRBD2	TRBJ2-3	TGTGCCAGCAGGCCCGGGACTACCGGCACAGATACGCAGTATTTT	CASRPGTTGTDTQYF
TRBV19	-	-	TRBJ2-7	TGTGCCAGTAGTATAGGAGAACCCTACGAGCAGTACTTC	CASSIGEPYEQYF
TRBV18	-	-	TRBJ1-1	TGTGCCAGCTCACCATACAGGGACACTGAAGCTTTCTTT	CASSPYRDTEAFF
TRBV18	-	-	TRBJ2-3	TGTGCCAGCTCACCACTCTCAGATACGCAGTATTTT	CASSPLSDTQYF
TRBV11-2	-	TRBD1	TRBJ1-1	TGTGCCAGCCCGGACAGGGAGAACACTGAAGCTTTCTTT	CASPDRENTEAFF
TRBV2	-	-	TRBJ1-5	TGTGCCAGCAGTATCACAGACAATCAGCCCCAGCATTTT	CASSITDNQPQHF